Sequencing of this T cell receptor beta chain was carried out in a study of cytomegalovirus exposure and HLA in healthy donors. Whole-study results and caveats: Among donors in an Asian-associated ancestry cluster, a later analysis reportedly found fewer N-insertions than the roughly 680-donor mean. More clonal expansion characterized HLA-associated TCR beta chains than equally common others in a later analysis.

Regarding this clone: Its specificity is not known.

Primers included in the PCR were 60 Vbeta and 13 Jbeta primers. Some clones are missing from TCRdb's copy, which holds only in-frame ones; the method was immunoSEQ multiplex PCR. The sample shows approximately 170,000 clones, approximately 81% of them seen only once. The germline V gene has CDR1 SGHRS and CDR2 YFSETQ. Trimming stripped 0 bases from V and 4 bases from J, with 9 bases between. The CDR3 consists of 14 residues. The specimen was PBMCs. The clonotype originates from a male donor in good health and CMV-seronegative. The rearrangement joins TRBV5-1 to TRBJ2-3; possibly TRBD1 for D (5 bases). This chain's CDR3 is CASSLVGAPDTQYF. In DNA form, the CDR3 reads TGCGCCAGCAGCTTGGTAGGGGCTCCAGATACGCAGTATTTT.